The clone carrying this TCR beta chain was observed many times. Its specificity is unknown. With 5 bases removed from V and 0 bases from J, the gap between germline ends came to 5 bases. The germline V gene has CDR1 SEHNR and CDR2 FQNEAQ (reference sequence). CDR3 length: 12 amino acids. The data are from a study of response to subunit inactivated influenza vaccine. Study-wide points: That few new T cells are recruited by each seasonal influenza vaccination was the authors' suggestion.

Each CDR3 protein gets one entry after TCRdb re-called the RT-PCR reads with MiXCR. The data hold around 750,000 distinct CDR3 sequences, with around 20% observed a single time. The source was PBMCs from blood, collected roughly 5 days after vaccination. This TCR derives from a man aged 50 to 60 who received an inactivated influenza vaccine. The J gene is TRBJ2-7, the V gene TRBV7-9; D gene uncertain. The CDR3 spells CASSTSSYEQYF. The CDR3 nucleotides are TGTGCCAGCAGCACCAGCTCCTACGAGCAGTACTTC.